Below, 2 T cell receptor beta chains from the same sample are listed, as sequenced in a study of blood T cell repertoires in COVID-19. Repertoires were generated with immunoSEQ multiplex PCR, while TCRdb's copy carries only in-frame clones and drops some. The sample consists of around 190,000 clones, about 80% of them appearing once. The sample was peripheral blood. All receptors come from a woman between 45 and 65 years old with active or convalescent COVID-19.

The rearrangement links TRBV30 to TRBJ2-7; 8 nucleotides line up with TRBD1. V lost 3 bases to trimming and J lost 5 bases; unmatched junction nucleotides: 12. From germline, CDR1 is GTSNPN and CDR2 SVGIG (reference sequence). The CDR3 has 15 residues. The CDR3 nucleotides read TGTGCCTGGAGCGTGGGACAGGCCACATCTAACGAGCAGTACTTC. Translated, it gives CAWSVGQATSNEQYF.

The CDR3 coding sequence is TGTGCCAGCAGCTTAGCGGGCGGGCCTCATGAGCAGTTCTTC. Its translation is CASSLAGGPHEQFF. The chain employs TRBV7-2 and TRBJ2-1, with D perhaps TRBD2 (5 bases). Trimming shortened V by 0 bases and J by 8 bases, and 11 bases separated the two germline ends. The germline CDR1 and CDR2 sequences are SGHTA and FQGNSA. CDR3 length: 14 residues.